The 20 T cell receptor beta chains reported below all come from one sample, sequenced in a study of technical replicates of blood from a handful of donors. Generated by immunoSEQ multiplex PCR, the TCRdb table keeps only in-frame clones and is missing some. The table shows roughly 68,000 clones, with about 97% occurring only once. Sequenced: T cells isolated from PBMCs. The receptors were gathered from a human donor in good health.

The V gene is TRBV25-1, the J gene TRBJ1-5, with D tentatively TRBD1 (6 bases). V was shortened by 4 bases and J by 7 bases, with 11 bases between the two germline ends. CDR1 is MGHDK and CDR2 is SYGVNS in the germline V gene. The CDR3 loop spans 13 amino acids. The CDR3 DNA follows: TGTGCCAGCAGTGCGGGGGGCGGGCAGCCCCAGCATTTT. It encodes CASSAGGGQPQHF.

The chain is built from TRBV2 and TRBJ2-2, with a possible D match to TRBD2 (5 bases). CDR1 and CDR2 (germline): SNHLY, FYNNEI. Trimming removed 6 bases at V and 4 bases at J, with 6 bases between. The CDR3 covers 12 residues. The DNA for the CDR3 is TGTGCCAGCAGGGACTTCACCGGGGAGCTGTTTTTT. This translates into CASRDFTGELFF. The entire variable domain, with the rest obtained from reference TRBV2 and TRBJ2-2, is as follows: EPEVTQTPSHQVTQMGQEVILRCVPISNHLYFYWYRQILGQKVEFLVSFYNNEISEKSEIFDDQFSVERPDGSNFTLKIRSTKLEDSAMYFCASRDFTGELFFGEGSRLTVL.

The chain joins TRBV16 to TRBJ1-5, with 7 bases fitting TRBD1. Germline V CDR1 and CDR2: KGHSY, FQNENV. This CDR3 is built from 17 residues. V was pared by 5 bases and J by 2 bases, with 12 bases of the junction left unmatched. As DNA, the CDR3 is TGTGCCAGCAGCTTAAGCAAGGCCCAGGGGGGCAATCAGCCCCAGCATTTT. It codes for CASSLSKAQGGNQPQHF.

The rearrangement links TRBV6-1 to TRBJ2-5; a weak D match, TRBD2 (6 bases). The CDR3 totals 17 residues. Germline V CDR1 and CDR2: MNHNS, SASEGT. Trimming shortened V by 1 base and J by 5 bases, and 20 bases separated the two germline ends. CDR3 amino acids: CASSEGWRGGERETQYF. The CDR3 DNA reads TGTGCCAGCAGTGAAGGGTGGAGGGGAGGAGAGAGGGAGACCCAGTACTTC.

The gene calls are TRBV10-1 and TRBJ2-7, with TRBD2 as a possible D gene (5 bases). V was trimmed by 8 bases and J by 2 bases, leaving 10 bases between them. This CDR3 has 12 residues. From germline, CDR1 is WNHNN and CDR2 SYGVQD (reference sequence). CDR3 residues: CASEGPTYEQYF. CDR3 bases: TGCGCCAGCGAGGGCCCCACCTACGAGCAGTACTTC.

The chain is built from TRBV9 and TRBJ2-1; D unresolved. This CDR3 is 13 amino acids long. Germline CDR1 is SGDLS and CDR2 is YYNGEE. V was shortened by 0 bases and J by 10 bases, with 11 bases between the two germline ends. Here the CDR3 DNA reads TGTGCCAGCAGCGTAGGACATTCAAAAGAGCAGTTCTTC. Translation: CASSVGHSKEQFF. Filled out from reference TRBV9 and TRBJ2-1, the complete variable domain reads DSGVTQTPKHLITATGQRVTLRCSPRSGDLSVYWYQQSLDQGLQFLIQYYNGEERAKGNILERFSAQQFPDLHSELNLSSLELGDSALYFCASSVGHSKEQFFGPGTRLTVL.

The V and J genes are TRBV28 and TRBJ1-3; the D is unclear. The germline V gene encodes CDR1 MDHEN and CDR2 SYDVKM. The V gene lost 2 bases and the J gene lost 0 bases, with 8 bases spanning the gap. This CDR3 comprises 15 residues. Here the CDR3 DNA reads TGTGCCAGCAGTTTAGAGAGCTTCTCTGGAAACACCATATATTTT. Protein product: CASSLESFSGNTIYF.

V is TRBV30 and J is TRBJ1-1; no definite D call. The germline V gene has CDR1 GTSNPN and CDR2 SVGIG (reference sequence). V shed 5 bases and J shed 4 bases, with 14 bases lying between them. There are 13 residues in the CDR3. The CDR3 is CAWSFLRATEAFF. Here the CDR3 DNA reads TGTGCCTGGTCTTTCTTGAGGGCCACTGAAGCTTTCTTT. Looking up the rest from reference TRBV30 and TRBJ1-1 gives the full variable domain: SQTIHQWPATLVQPVGSPLSLECTVEGTSNPNLYWYRQAAGRGLQLLFYSVGIGQISSEVPQNLSASRPQDRQFILSSKKLLLSDSGFYLCAWSFLRATEAFFGQGTRLTVV.

V and J are TRBV5-4 and TRBJ2-3; D ambiguous. This CDR3 region has 14 residues. CDR1 is SGHNT and CDR2 is YYREEE in the germline V gene (reference sequence). V shed 4 bases and J shed 6 bases, with 15 bases lying between them. The CDR3 DNA reads as TGTGCCAGCAGCCCTACCGGTTACCGCGATACGCAGTATTTT. Protein: CASSPTGYRDTQYF.

This chain joins TRBV5-4 and TRBJ2-1, with 10 bases that match TRBD2. Per the germline V gene, CDR1 is SGHNT and CDR2 is YYREEE (reference sequence). CDR3 size: 14 residues. J was trimmed by 10 bases and V by 6 bases; bases with no gene match: 10. This CDR3 reads CASIGAGGSGEQFF. As DNA, the CDR3 is TGTGCCAGCATAGGAGCGGGAGGGTCTGGGGAGCAGTTCTTC. Based on the CDR3 plus reference TRBV5-4 and TRBJ2-1, the full variable domain is ETGVTQSPTHLIKTRGQQVTLRCSSQSGHNTVSWYQQALGQGPQFIFQYYREEENGRGNFPPRFSGLQFPNYSSELNVNALELDDSALYLCASIGAGGSGEQFFGPGTRLTVL.

Written as DNA, the CDR3 is TGCAGCGTTGAATTTTCTGTTCGCGAGCAGTACTTC. This codes for CSVEFSVREQYF. The J gene is TRBJ2-7, the V gene TRBV29-1; D ambiguous. V was trimmed by 2 bases and J by 6 bases, leaving 11 bases between them. Germline CDR1 reads SQVTM; CDR2 reads ANQGSEA. The CDR3 covers 12 residues.

The chain carries TRBV27 and TRBJ2-7; no clear D gene. Germline loops: CDR1 MNHEY, CDR2 SMNVEV (reference sequence). V lost 5 bases to trimming and J lost 2 bases, with 25 bases between them. The CDR3 sequence is 18 residues long. CDR3 sequence reads: CASSPAPSLGTETYEQYF. The CDR3 nucleotides read TGTGCCAGCAGTCCCGCCCCGAGTTTGGGCACGGAAACCTACGAGCAGTACTTC.

This rearrangement joins TRBV25-1 to TRBJ2-5, with D unresolved. CDR1 is MGHDK, CDR2 SYGVNS, per germline. CDR3 length: 13 amino acids. The V end was cut by 4 bases, the J end by 3 bases, with 9 bases between. Written as DNA, the CDR3 is TGTGCCAGCAGTGGAGTCTATAAAGAGACCCAGTACTTC. Protein: CASSGVYKETQYF.

The genes are TRBV2 and TRBJ1-1; 7 bases match TRBD1. Germline-derived CDR1 and CDR2 are SNHLY and FYNNEI. CDR3 length: 16 residues. V lost 5 bases to trimming and J lost 7 bases; unmatched junction nucleotides: 16. The CDR3 DNA reads TGTGCCAGCAGTCGTAACCGGGACAGTTCAACCCATGAAGCTTTCTTT. Translation gives CASSRNRDSSTHEAFF.

J is TRBJ2-7 and V is TRBV6-6; no clear D gene. V was pared by 0 bases and J by 6 bases, with 12 bases between. The CDR3 length is 14 residues. Germline V gives CDR1 MNHNY, CDR2 SVGAGI (reference sequence). CDR3: CASSYSSHNIEQYF. CDR3 nucleotides: TGTGCCAGCAGTTACTCGAGTCATAATATCGAGCAGTACTTC.

The CDR3 nucleotides are TGTGCCAGCAGTCACAGAAGCGACAGGAATACTTACAATGAGCAGTTCTTC. Protein sequence: CASSHRSDRNTYNEQFF. The J gene is TRBJ2-1, the V gene TRBV27, with D tentatively TRBD1 (6 bases). V was cut by 5 bases and J by 4 bases, with 21 bases left in between. The CDR3 has 17 residues. Germline V gives CDR1 MNHEY, CDR2 SMNVEV (reference sequence).

The chain links TRBV5-3 to TRBJ2-3; 14 positions agree with TRBD2. TRBV5-3 is reported as an ORF; its role is uncertain. The CDR3 totals 18 residues. Trimming removed 4 bases from V and 2 bases from J; junction bases left unmatched: 9. DNA of the CDR3: TGTGCCAGAAGCAAGGGACTAGCGGGAGAATCACACACAGATACGCAGTATTTT. As protein: CARSKGLAGESHTDTQYF.

This sequence joins TRBV10-3 and TRBJ2-1, with 13 bases aligning to TRBD2. V was pared by 4 bases and J by 4 bases, with 7 bases of the junction left unmatched. The CDR3 has 17 amino acids. CDR1 is ENHRY, CDR2 SYGVKD, per germline. CDR3 nucleotide sequence: TGTGCCATCAGTGGGGGAGGACTAGCGGGAGAGTACAATGAGCAGTTCTTC. Its translation: CAISGGGLAGEYNEQFF.

J is TRBJ2-6 and V is TRBV7-6; D call uncertain. Trimming removed 1 base from V and 9 bases from J, with 16 bases in between. The CDR3 is 16 residues long. Per germline, CDR1 SGHVS and CDR2 FNYEAQ. The CDR3 here is CASSLDGVPGYNVLTF. The DNA for the CDR3 is TGTGCCAGCAGCTTAGATGGAGTCCCTGGCTACAACGTCCTGACTTTC.

J is TRBJ2-4 and V is TRBV9; tentatively, D is TRBD2 (6 bases). The CDR3 length is 15 residues. Between the trimmed V and J ends, which lost 4 bases and 6 bases, there was a span of 17 bases. Per germline, CDR1 SGDLS and CDR2 YYNGEE. The CDR3 region has the DNA TGTGCCAGCAGCACGGCTGTAGGCGGGATAAACATTCAGTACTTC. It codes for CASSTAVGGINIQYF.